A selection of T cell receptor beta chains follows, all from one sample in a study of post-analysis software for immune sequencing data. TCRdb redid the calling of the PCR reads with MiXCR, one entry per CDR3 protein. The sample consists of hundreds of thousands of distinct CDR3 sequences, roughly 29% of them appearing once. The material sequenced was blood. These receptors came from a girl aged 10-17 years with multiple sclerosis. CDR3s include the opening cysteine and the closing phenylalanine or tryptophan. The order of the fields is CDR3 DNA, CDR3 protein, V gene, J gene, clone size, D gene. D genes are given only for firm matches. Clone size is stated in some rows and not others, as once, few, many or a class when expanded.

TGCAGTGCTAGTGGGACAGGAGGAGGCATTCAGTACTTC	CSASGTGGGIQYF	TRBV20-1	TRBJ2-4	few	TRBD1
TGTGCCAGCAGCTTAGCCGGGACTCTGAATGAGCAGTTCTTC	CASSLAGTLNEQFF	TRBV7-2	TRBJ2-1	-	-
TGCAGTGCTACCCCATCGGGGTCAGGGTGGTTTCCCCAGCATTTT	CSATPSGSGWFPQHF	TRBV20-1	TRBJ1-5	-	-
TGTGCCAGCAGACCACCCTTGGGAGGATACTCTGGAAACACCATATATTTT	CASRPPLGGYSGNTIYF	TRBV28	TRBJ1-3	few	-
TGTGCCAGCAGTCGGGGACAGGATATAGATACGCAGTATTTT	CASSRGQDIDTQYF	TRBV12-3/TRBV12-4	TRBJ2-3	few	TRBD1
TGTGCCAGCAGCCCCGGGATAGCGGACCTCGGGGCCCAGTACTTC	CASSPGIADLGAQYF	TRBV6-2/TRBV6-3	TRBJ2-5	few	-
TGTGCCAGCAGCACCTCGGGACTAGCGGGAGGGTTTGGGGAGACCCAGTACTTC	CASSTSGLAGGFGETQYF	TRBV9	TRBJ2-5	-	TRBD2
TGTGCCACAAACAGGGAATTCCTCACTGAAGCTTTCTTT	CATNREFLTEAFF	TRBV28	TRBJ1-1	-	-
TGTGCCAGCAGCACCCCCCGGGCGTCGGAAAACATTCAGTACTTC	CASSTPRASENIQYF	TRBV7-9	TRBJ2-4	few	-
TGTGCCAGCAGCTTAGCGATCGCAGGGGGCAGCGAGACCCAGTACTTC	CASSLAIAGGSETQYF	TRBV7-2	TRBJ2-5	many	TRBD1
TGCAGTGCTAGAGATGGGGCTAGCGGTCGCACAGATACGCAGTATTTT	CSARDGASGRTDTQYF	TRBV20-1	TRBJ2-3	-	TRBD2
TGTGCCAGCAGTTCCCCTCTGGGGGGAGGAATAGAGACCCAGTACTTC	CASSSPLGGGIETQYF	TRBV28	TRBJ2-5	-	-